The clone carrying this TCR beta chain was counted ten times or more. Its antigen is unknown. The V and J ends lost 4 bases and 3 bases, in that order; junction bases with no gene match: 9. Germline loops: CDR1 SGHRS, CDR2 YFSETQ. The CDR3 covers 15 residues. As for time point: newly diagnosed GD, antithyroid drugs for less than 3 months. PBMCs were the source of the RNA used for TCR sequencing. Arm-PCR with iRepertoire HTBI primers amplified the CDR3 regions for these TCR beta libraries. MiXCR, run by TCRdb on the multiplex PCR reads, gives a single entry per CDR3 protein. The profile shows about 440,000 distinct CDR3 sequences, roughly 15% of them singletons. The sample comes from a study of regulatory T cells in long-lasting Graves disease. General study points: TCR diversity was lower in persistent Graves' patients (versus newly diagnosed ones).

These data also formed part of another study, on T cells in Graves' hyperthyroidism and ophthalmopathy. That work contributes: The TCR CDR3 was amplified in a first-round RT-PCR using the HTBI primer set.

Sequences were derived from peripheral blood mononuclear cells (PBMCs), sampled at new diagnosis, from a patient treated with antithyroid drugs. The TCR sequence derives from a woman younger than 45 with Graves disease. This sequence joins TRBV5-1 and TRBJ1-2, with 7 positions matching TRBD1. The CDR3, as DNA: TGCGCCAGCAGCCTGGGGACAGCCCGGGACTATGGCTACACCTTC. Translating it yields CASSLGTARDYGYTF.